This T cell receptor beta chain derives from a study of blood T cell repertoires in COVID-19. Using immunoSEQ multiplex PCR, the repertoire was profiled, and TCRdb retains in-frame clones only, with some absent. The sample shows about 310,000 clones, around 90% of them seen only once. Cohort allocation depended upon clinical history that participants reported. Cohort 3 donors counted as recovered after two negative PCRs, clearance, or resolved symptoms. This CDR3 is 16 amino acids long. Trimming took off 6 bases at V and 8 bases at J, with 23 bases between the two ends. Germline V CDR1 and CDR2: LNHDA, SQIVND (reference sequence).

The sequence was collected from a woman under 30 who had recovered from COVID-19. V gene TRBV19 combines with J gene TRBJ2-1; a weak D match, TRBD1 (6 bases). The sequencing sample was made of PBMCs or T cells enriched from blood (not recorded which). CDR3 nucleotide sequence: TGTGCCAGTAGCACAAGCTCAGGGGAGATTAGGTATGAGCAGTTCTTC. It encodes CASSTSSGEIRYEQFF.